This T cell receptor beta chain was sequenced during a study of cytomegalovirus exposure and HLA in healthy donors. Germline V lookup: CDR1 LNHNV, CDR2 YYDKDF (reference sequence). Trimming pared 0 bases from V and 0 bases from J, leaving 9 bases between. The CDR3 spans 15 residues. Study-level points and caveats: Follow-up analysis found HLA locus-dependent TCR association rates, highest for DRB1 and lowest for HLA-C. Analysis performed later found around 15,000 TCR beta sequences associated with HLA alleles at 0.05 false discovery rate. More than 150 TCR beta chains were listed as cytomegalovirus-associated.

On this clone: Its antigen is not known.

60 Vbeta and 13 Jbeta primers were used in PCR. Sequencing was performed with immunoSEQ multiplex PCR; in TCRdb, only in-frame clones are kept and a portion is missing. The sample yields more than 200,000 clones, 60% to 85% seen once. The sequenced material came from PBMCs. V gene TRBV15 combines with J gene TRBJ2-7, with D perhaps TRBD1 (6 bases). The sequence derives from a man aged 35-49 years in good health and CMV-seronegative. CDR3 in amino acids: CATSREGGPSYEQYF. CDR3 sequence (DNA): TGTGCCACCAGCAGAGAAGGGGGACCCTCCTACGAGCAGTACTTC.